The entry below describes one TCR beta chain. The target antigen is unknown. Relative to the germline gene, one junction end is altered; a read error may explain this. The CDR3 is 15 residues long. Germline CDR1 and CDR2: SSHAT and FNYEAQ (reference sequence). The method was immunoSEQ multiplex PCR; TCRdb's version includes in-frame clones alone and lacks a portion of them. The sample includes under 85,000 clones, about 90% seen only once; the top ten take 1.3%. This specimen comes from a study of graft-versus-host responses after intestinal transplantation. Study-wide results and limits: Detected in recipient marrow were GvH clones, some of which were first observed in ileum or blood.

V and J are TRBV7-7 and TRBJ2-3; possibly TRBD2 for D (6 bases). Material: unstimulated CD8+ T cells sorted from spleen or lymph node cells, obtained before intestinal transplant. This receptor was taken from a human donor who received an intestinal transplant. CDR3 in amino acids: CASSSTTGGTDTQYF. The CDR3 DNA follows: TGTGCTAGCAGCTCCACTACGGGGGGCACAGATACGCAGTATTTT.